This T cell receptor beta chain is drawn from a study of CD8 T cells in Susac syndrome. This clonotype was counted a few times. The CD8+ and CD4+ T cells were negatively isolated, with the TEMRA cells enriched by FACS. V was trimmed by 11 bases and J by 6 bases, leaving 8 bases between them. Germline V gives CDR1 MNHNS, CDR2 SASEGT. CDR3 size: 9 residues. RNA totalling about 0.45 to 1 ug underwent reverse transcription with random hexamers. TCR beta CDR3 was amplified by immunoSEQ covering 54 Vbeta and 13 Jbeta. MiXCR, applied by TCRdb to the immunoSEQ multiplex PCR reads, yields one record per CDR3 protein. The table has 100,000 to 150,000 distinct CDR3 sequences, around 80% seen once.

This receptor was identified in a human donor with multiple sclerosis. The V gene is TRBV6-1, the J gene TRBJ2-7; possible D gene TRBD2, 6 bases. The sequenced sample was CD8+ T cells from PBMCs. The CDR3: CAGGFEQYF. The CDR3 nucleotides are TGTGCCGGGGGGTTCGAGCAGTACTTC.